This T cell receptor (beta chain) was identified in a study of cytomegalovirus exposure and HLA in healthy donors. Study-wide results and limits: Roughly even sequencing depth across donors was the assumption behind the presence/absence analyses.

The V end lost 0 bases, the J end lost 7 bases, and 8 bases lay between the germline ends. Germline V gene data show CDR1 as MGHRA and CDR2 as YSYEKL. The CDR3 loop spans 13 amino acids. Details on this clone: Antigen specificity is unknown.

The PCR contained 60 Vbeta and 13 Jbeta primers. The table came from immunoSEQ multiplex PCR; TCRdb's copy has only in-frame clones and leaves some out. The sample consists of some 170,000 clones, about four fifths of them appearing once. Sequencing input: PBMCs. J is TRBJ2-3 and V is TRBV4-1; no clear D. The receptor's source is a man aged 30-40 years in good health and CMV-seronegative. The CDR3 DNA follows: TGCGCCAGCAGCCAAGATTTTATTAATACGCAGTATTTT. It codes for CASSQDFINTQYF.